Reported below is one T cell receptor (beta chain). The data stem from a study of blood T cell repertoires in COVID-19. On the study more broadly: The cDNA or gDNA used as material had been derived from T cells, B-cell-depleted T cells, or PBMCs.

This CDR3 spans 13 amino acids. CDR1 is LNHDA and CDR2 is SQIVND in the germline V gene (reference sequence). V gave up 7 bases and J gave up 0 bases, with 9 bases separating them. In terms of age and location, participants ranged from roughly 18 to 100 years and lived in about two dozen US areas. Authors' data handling: Amplification of reference gene primers was used by the study to estimate nucleated cell counts. Clones were read by immunoSEQ multiplex PCR, and TCRdb kept only the in-frame ones, dropping some. V and J calls and clone size follow that table, whereas D and trimming were derived from the DNA. The sample gives 380,000 or so clones, 80% to 90% of which show up once; under 1.5% is in the top ten.

This sequence was found in a young man who had recovered from COVID-19. Material for sequencing was PBMCs or T cells enriched from blood (not recorded which). The gene calls are TRBV19 and TRBJ2-5; D ambiguous. CDR3 loop: CASNQVYQETQYF. The CDR3 DNA follows: TGTGCCAGTAATCAGGTATACCAAGAGACCCAGTACTTC. Variable domain in full (rest from reference TRBV19 and TRBJ2-5): DGGITQSPKYLFRKEGQNVTLSCEQNLNHDAMYWYRQDPGQGLRLIYYSQIVNDFQKGDIAEGYSVSREKKESFPLTVTSAQKNPTAFYLCASNQVYQETQYFGPGTRLLVL.